Listed below are T cell receptor beta chains from one sample, sequenced in a study of blood T cell repertoires in COVID-19. Only in-frame clones appear in the TCRdb table, and some are missing; sequencing was by immunoSEQ multiplex PCR. The sample shows tens of thousands of clones, 75% to 90% of them seen only once. The sequenced sample was peripheral blood. These receptors all come from a woman in her 50s with active COVID-19. CDR3s include the opening cysteine and the closing phenylalanine or tryptophan. The D gene is left open where the match is weak. Only part of the rows carry a size: once, few, many, or a class if the clone is expanded.

>TRBV10-3|.|TRBJ2-1|TRBD2
CAISRGLALNEQFF
TGTGCCATCAGCAGGGGACTAGCGCTCAATGAGCAGTTCTTC
>TRBV25-1|.|TRBJ1-1|.
CASRPLLGGDPPRAFF
TGTGCCAGCAGGCCTTTACTGGGAGGGGATCCCCCCAGAGCTTTCTTT
>TRBV11-2|.|TRBJ2-2|TRBD2
CASTSGAGDGGELFF
TGTGCCAGCACCTCCGGAGCGGGAGATGGCGGGGAGCTGTTTTTT
>TRBV3-1/TRBV3-2|.|TRBJ2-1|TRBD2
CASTESGTSGNEQFF
TGTGCCAGCACCGAAAGCGGGACTAGCGGTAATGAGCAGTTCTTC
>TRBV27|.|TRBJ2-7|.
CASSPGTFSYEQYF
TGTGCCAGCAGCCCTGGGACTTTTTCCTACGAGCAGTACTTC
>TRBV18|.|TRBJ2-1|.
CASSPPTAGSSREQFF
TGTGCCAGCTCACCCCCGACTGCCGGGAGTTCGAGGGAGCAGTTCTTC
>TRBV12-3/TRBV12-4|.|TRBJ1-1|.
CASSLAGGTEAFF
TGTGCCAGCAGTTTAGCAGGGGGAACTGAAGCTTTCTTT
>TRBV7-9|.|TRBJ1-2|.
CASSLAQGNRNYGYTF
TGTGCCAGCAGCTTAGCGCAAGGCAACAGGAACTATGGCTACACCTTC
>TRBV19|.|TRBJ2-7|.
CASSEVGGYEQYF
TGTGCCAGTAGTGAGGTAGGTGGCTACGAGCAGTACTTC
>TRBV20-1|few|TRBJ1-5|.
CSASGTGNQPQHF
TGCAGTGCAAGTGGTACAGGGAATCAGCCCCAGCATTTT
>TRBV28|.|TRBJ2-3|TRBD2
CASSPPREGTQYF
TGTGCCAGCAGTCCCCCGAGGGAGGGGACGCAGTATTTT
>TRBV7-6|.|TRBJ2-7|TRBD2
CASSQTSGPRSEQYF
TGTGCCAGCAGCCAGACTAGCGGACCCCGTTCGGAGCAGTACTTC
>TRBV19|.|TRBJ2-3|TRBD2
CASNREGVDTQYF
TGTGCCAGCAACCGGGAGGGGGTAGATACGCAGTATTTT
>TRBV27|.|TRBJ2-3|.
CASSLGVVPDTQYF
TGTGCCAGCAGTTTGGGCGTAGTCCCAGATACGCAGTATTTT
>TRBV7-6|few|TRBJ2-2|TRBD2
CASSSSGSLIDTGELFF
TGTGCCAGCAGTTCTAGCGGGAGCCTCATTGACACCGGGGAGCTGTTTTTT
>TRBV2|.|TRBJ2-7|.
CASTPSGGLSNEQYF
TGTGCCAGCACTCCGTCCGGCGGACTCAGTAACGAGCAGTACTTC
>TRBV4-1|.|TRBJ2-7|TRBD2
CASSQDSGGIWREQYF
TGCGCCAGCAGCCAAGATTCGGGGGGGATCTGGAGAGAGCAGTACTTC
>TRBV24-1|.|TRBJ2-2|.
CATSERQVGTGELFF
TGTGCCACCAGTGAAAGGCAGGTCGGCACCGGGGAGCTGTTTTTT
>TRBV30|.|TRBJ1-3|.
CACTGSGNTIYF
TGTGCCTGCACGGGCTCTGGAAACACCATATATTTT
>TRBV3-1/TRBV3-2|.|TRBJ1-1|.
CASSQPRGTFMNTEAFF
TGTGCCAGCAGCCAGCCCCGAGGGACTTTCATGAACACTGAAGCTTTCTTT
>TRBV3-1/TRBV3-2|once|TRBJ1-1|TRBD1
CASSPALGQGGTEAFF
TGTGCCAGCAGCCCCGCCCTGGGACAGGGGGGAACTGAAGCTTTCTTT
>TRBV11-3|.|TRBJ2-1|.
CASSLVKSQEQFF
TGTGCCAGCAGCTTAGTCAAGAGCCAAGAACAGTTCTTC
>TRBV11-1|once|TRBJ1-1|TRBD1
CASSLALGQGPNTEAFF
TGTGCCAGCAGCTTAGCGTTGGGACAGGGACCGAACACTGAAGCTTTCTTT
>TRBV19|.|TRBJ1-1|TRBD1
CATWGRGPTEAFF
TGTGCCACCTGGGGCAGGGGGCCCACTGAAGCTTTCTTT
>TRBV11-2|.|TRBJ1-3|.
CASSAPKGGTRNTIYF
TGTGCCAGCAGCGCCCCGAAGGGCGGGACGAGAAACACCATATATTTT
>TRBV20-1|.|TRBJ2-1|.
CSASGYNEQFF
TGCAGTGCTAGCGGGTACAATGAGCAGTTCTTC
>TRBV28|.|TRBJ2-1|.
CASTLRRRGGNEQFF
TGTGCCAGCACCCTAAGGCGTCGAGGAGGCAATGAGCAGTTCTTC
>TRBV5-4|.|TRBJ1-2|.
CASSLDRIYGYTF
TGTGCCAGCAGCTTGGACAGAATCTATGGCTACACCTTC
>TRBV25-1|.|TRBJ2-7|TRBD2
CASGPFGGAYEQYF
TGTGCCAGCGGCCCTTTCGGGGGGGCCTACGAGCAGTACTTC
>TRBV9|.|TRBJ1-3|.
CASSLTAYSGNTIYF
TGTGCCAGCAGCTTGACAGCTTACTCTGGAAACACCATATATTTT
>TRBV9|.|TRBJ2-3|TRBD2
CASSVDEGGPSTQYF
TGTGCCAGCAGCGTAGATGAGGGAGGGCCTAGTACGCAGTATTTT
>TRBV22-1|.|TRBJ2-7|.
CPGSALWQGTYEQYF
TGTCCTGGGAGCGCACTGTGGCAGGGCACCTACGAGCAGTACTTC
>TRBV5-1|.|TRBJ2-7|TRBD1
CASSFGQGARYEQYF
TGCGCCAGCAGCTTTGGGCAGGGGGCAAGATACGAGCAGTACTTC
>TRBV7-9|few|TRBJ1-2|.
CASSPQEFYGYTF
TGTGCCAGCAGCCCACAGGAGTTCTATGGCTACACCTTC
>TRBV2|.|TRBJ2-1|TRBD1
CASRRSGTGEYNEQFF
TGTGCCAGCAGGCGCTCCGGGACAGGAGAGTACAATGAGCAGTTCTTC
>TRBV19|once|TRBJ1-4|.
CASQGWGLTTNEKLFF
TGTGCCAGTCAGGGTTGGGGTTTGACAACTAATGAAAAACTGTTTTTT
>TRBV2|.|TRBJ2-7|TRBD1
CASSQYGQGGHEQYF
TGTGCCAGCAGTCAATACGGACAGGGTGGGCACGAGCAGTACTTC
>TRBV10-3|.|TRBJ2-7|.
CAIGETLYEQYF
TGTGCCATCGGTGAGACTCTCTACGAGCAGTACTTC
>TRBV27|.|TRBJ2-7|.
CASSLADSYEQYF
TGTGCCAGCAGTTTGGCAGACTCCTACGAGCAGTACTTC
>TRBV5-1|once|TRBJ2-3|TRBD2
CASSWTSGAGTDTQYF
TGCGCCAGCAGCTGGACTAGCGGGGCCGGCACAGATACGCAGTATTTT
>TRBV20-1|.|TRBJ2-7|TRBD2
CSASQGAGGPIEQYF
TGCAGTGCTAGTCAAGGAGCGGGAGGGCCGATCGAGCAGTACTTC
>TRBV3-1/TRBV3-2|.|TRBJ1-2|TRBD1
CASSQDWGTGNYTF
TGTGCCAGCAGCCAAGATTGGGGGACAGGCAACTACACCTTC
>TRBV28|.|TRBJ2-5|.
CASYGPLETQYF
TGTGCCAGTTATGGGCCTTTGGAGACCCAGTACTTC
>TRBV28|.|TRBJ1-2|.
CASKGGIRGYTF
TGTGCCAGCAAGGGGGGGATCCGCGGCTACACCTTC
>TRBV6-5|.|TRBJ1-2|.
CASSYAYYGYTF
TGTGCCAGCAGTTATGCGTACTATGGCTACACCTTC
>TRBV4-2|.|TRBJ2-3|TRBD1
CASSRDRGTDTQYF
TGTGCCAGCAGCCGGGACAGGGGAACAGATACGCAGTATTTT
>TRBV19|.|TRBJ2-1|TRBD1
CASTRTGGWTGHNEQFF
TGTGCCAGTACCCGGACAGGTGGGTGGACGGGGCATAATGAGCAGTTCTTC
>TRBV28|.|TRBJ2-2|.
CASGRTYYTGELFF
TGTGCCAGCGGACGGACTTACTACACCGGGGAGCTGTTTTTT
>TRBV6-5|.|TRBJ2-2|TRBD2
CASRTAGGLTGELFF
TGTGCCAGCAGGACTGCGGGAGGACTCACCGGGGAGCTGTTTTTT
>TRBV5-8|.|TRBJ1-2|.
CASRLPGTPYGYTF
TGTGCCAGCAGACTCCCCGGGACACCCTATGGCTACACCTTC
>TRBV27|.|TRBJ2-5|TRBD1
CASSPIQGARQETQYF
TGTGCCAGCAGCCCTATTCAGGGGGCGCGCCAAGAGACCCAGTACTTC
>TRBV3-1/TRBV3-2|.|TRBJ2-5|TRBD2
CASSLFLRGRTRETQYF
TGTGCCAGCAGCCTATTTCTTCGCGGGAGGACGAGAGAGACCCAGTACTTC
>TRBV30|.|TRBJ1-2|.
CAWGGARGYTF
TGTGCCTGGGGGGGGGCGCGGGGCTACACCTTC
>TRBV21-1|once|TRBJ2-5|.
CASSPCSSGRENQETQYF
TGTGCCAGCAGCCCCTGTTCTAGCGGGAGAGAAAACCAAGAGACCCAGTACTTC
>TRBV6-5|.|TRBJ2-5|.
CASSYGGSDQETQYF
TGTGCCAGCAGTTACGGGGGGTCTGACCAAGAGACCCAGTACTTC
>TRBV5-1|.|TRBJ2-7|.
CASSLARTGNAAEQYF
TGCGCCAGCAGCTTGGCCCGGACGGGGAATGCGGCCGAGCAGTACTTC
>TRBV4-1|.|TRBJ1-2|TRBD1
CASSGQGAFSRTF
TGCGCCAGCAGTGGGCAGGGGGCCTTTTCTAGGACCTTC
>TRBV11-3|.|TRBJ2-3|.
CASSPVGAGGTDTQYF
TGTGCCAGCAGCCCCGTGGGGGCGGGAGGCACAGATACGCAGTATTTT
>TRBV9|.|TRBJ2-1|.
CASSSWDFNEQFF
TGTGCCAGCAGCTCCTGGGACTTCAATGAGCAGTTCTTC